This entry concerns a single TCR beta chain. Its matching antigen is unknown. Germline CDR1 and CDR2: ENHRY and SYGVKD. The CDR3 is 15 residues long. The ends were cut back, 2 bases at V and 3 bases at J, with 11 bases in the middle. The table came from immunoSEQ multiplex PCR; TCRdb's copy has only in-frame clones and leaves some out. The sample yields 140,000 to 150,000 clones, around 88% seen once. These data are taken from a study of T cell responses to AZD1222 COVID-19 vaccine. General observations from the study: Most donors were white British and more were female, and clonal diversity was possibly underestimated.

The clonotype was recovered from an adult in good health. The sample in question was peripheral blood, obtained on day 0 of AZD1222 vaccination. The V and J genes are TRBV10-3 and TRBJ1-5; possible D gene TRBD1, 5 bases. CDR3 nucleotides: TGTGCCATCAGTGAGGGGGACCTTAACAATCAGCCCCAGCATTTT. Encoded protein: CAISEGDLNNQPQHF.